This paragraph reports one T cell receptor beta chain. The germline gives CDR1 KGHSH, CDR2 LQKENI. V was shortened by 1 base and J by 3 bases, with 12 bases between the two germline ends. CDR3 length: 15 amino acids. RNA transcripts provided the source from which TCR beta CDR3 regions were amplified. The HTBI primer set served for first-round RT-PCR of the TCR CDR3. From the multiplex PCR reads, TCRdb called clonotypes with MiXCR, one entry per CDR3 protein. The sample lists 600,000 to 900,000 distinct CDR3 sequences, 16% occurring once. The data derive from a study of T cells in Graves' hyperthyroidism and ophthalmopathy. Study-level background: Once the initial diagnosis was made, peripheral blood was obtained before any treatment.

The V and J genes are TRBV18 and TRBJ1-2, with D maybe TRBD1 (5 bases). Material for sequencing was blood. This clonotype was sampled from a man younger than 30 with Graves' hyperthyroidism. DNA of the CDR3: TGTGCCAGCTCACCACAGGCCCTGGGGGACTATGGCTACACCTTC. Protein: CASSPQALGDYGYTF.